This T cell receptor (beta chain) is drawn from a study of shared clonotypes between healthy human individuals. A CD45RA-negative memory subset and a CD45RA+ naive subset were separated from the CD4+ cells. Repertoires were generated with immunoSEQ multiplex PCR, while TCRdb's copy carries only in-frame clones and drops some. The repertoire holds 550,000 to 850,000 clones, with 72% as singletons. This clone was counted a single time. Germline lookup yields CDR1 SGHDT and CDR2 YYEEEE. There are 16 residues in the CDR3. The specimen was memory CD4+ T cells sorted from blood. Subset denoted: CD45RA-negative fraction. This sequence was found in a woman aged 25-40 years in good health. This chain links TRBV5-6 with TRBJ2-5; 7 bases align to TRBD1. The J call may be incorrect, as the DNA end agrees better with TRBJ2-7. The CDR3 protein is CASSLWFGDRAYEQYF. The CDR3 DNA follows: TGTGCCAGCAGCTTATGGTTTGGGGACAGAGCCTACGAGCAGTACTTC.